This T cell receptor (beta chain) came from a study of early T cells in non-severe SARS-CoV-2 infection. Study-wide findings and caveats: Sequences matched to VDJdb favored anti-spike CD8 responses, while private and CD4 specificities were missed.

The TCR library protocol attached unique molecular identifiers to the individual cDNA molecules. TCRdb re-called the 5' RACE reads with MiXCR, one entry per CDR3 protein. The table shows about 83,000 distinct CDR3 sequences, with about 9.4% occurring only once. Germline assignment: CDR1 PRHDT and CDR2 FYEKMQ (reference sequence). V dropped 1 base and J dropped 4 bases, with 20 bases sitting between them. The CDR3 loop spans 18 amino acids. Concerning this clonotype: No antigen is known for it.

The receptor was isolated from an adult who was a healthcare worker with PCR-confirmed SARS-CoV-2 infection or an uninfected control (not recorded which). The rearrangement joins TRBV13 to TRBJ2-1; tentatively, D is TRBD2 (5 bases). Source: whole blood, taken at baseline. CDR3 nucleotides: TGTGCCAGCAGCTTAGAACCCGCCGCAGGCGGGCGATACAATGAGCAGTTCTTC. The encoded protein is CASSLEPAAGGRYNEQFF.